Below, one T cell receptor beta chain is given with its context. These data belong to a study of control samples from healthy donors and cancer patients. The table came from immunoSEQ multiplex PCR; TCRdb's copy has only in-frame clones and leaves some out. The data show about 140,000 clones, 94% seen once. The V end was cut by 1 base, the J end by 3 bases, with 9 bases between. Germline V gene sequence: CDR1 SGHDN, CDR2 FVKESK. CDR3 size: 14 residues. The sequence was collected from a middle-aged man in good health. The material sequenced was blood. This chain uses TRBV14 with TRBJ1-1; a weak D match, TRBD1 (5 bases). CDR3 nucleotide sequence: TGTGCCAGCAGCCAAGTCGGGGGTTACACTGAAGCTTTCTTT. This translates into CASSQVGGYTEAFF.